One and the same sample provided the 20 T cell receptor beta chains below, sequenced in a study of prognosis after radiotherapy for stage I lung cancer (dated by TCRdb to the early 2020s). Instrument on record: Illumina HiSeq 3000. Two rounds of multiplex PCR were used to amplify the TCR beta CDR3 region from genomic DNA. The first PCR round used primers specific to each TRBV and TRBJ gene, with sequences filed in Chinese patent CN105087789A. Through fastp at Q25 and MiXCR, TCRdb rebuilt clones from the public reads, retaining in-frame beta chains. One record per CDR3 amino acid sequence lists the most common genes and DNA. The sample records approximately 25,000 distinct CDR3 sequences, 40% of which are singletons. Roughly 21% of the sample is held by the ten biggest clonotypes. Source: PBMCs, taken before or after stereotactic body radiation therapy (not recorded which). All receptors come from a donor aged 50 or older with non-small cell lung cancer.

This clonotype was counted at least ten times. The chain recombines TRBV6-1 with TRBJ2-4, with D unclear. CDR1 is MNHNS and CDR2 is SASEGT in the germline V gene. The germline V and J ends were trimmed by 6 bases and 0 bases, with 15 bases remaining between them. This CDR3 region has 16 residues. In DNA form, the CDR3 reads TGTGCCAGCAGCGCCCCTAGTCTCTTAGCCAAAAACATTCAGTACTTC. This codes for CASSAPSLLAKNIQYF.

The chain joins TRBV27 to TRBJ2-7; D not resolved. This CDR3 comprises 11 residues. The germline gives CDR1 MNHEY, CDR2 SMNVEV (reference sequence). V lost 3 bases, J lost 6 bases, and 6 bases lay in between. DNA of the CDR3: TGTGCCAGCAGTTTGGGCTTCGAGCAGTACTTC. It encodes CASSLGFEQYF.

The rearrangement uses TRBV27 and TRBJ2-2, with 8 bases identical to TRBD1. Trimming cost V 7 bases and J 17 bases; bases outside gene matches: 18. CDR1 is MNHEY and CDR2 is SMNVEV in the germline V gene (reference sequence). The CDR3 loop spans 14 amino acids. The CDR3 DNA reads TGTGCCAGCACTTTCAGGGGGCAGACCGGGGATCTTTTTTTT. Translating gives CASTFRGQTGDLFF.

The chain recombines TRBV7-3 with TRBJ2-1; 11 positions match TRBD2. Trimming cost V 2 bases and J 9 bases; bases outside gene matches: 9. The CDR3 is 16 amino acids. CDR1 is SGHTA and CDR2 is FQGTGA in the germline V gene. As DNA, the CDR3 is TGTGCCAGCAGCTTAGGACTAGCGGGTCCTACTTGTGAGCAGTTCTTC. This translates into CASSLGLAGPTCEQFF.

This clonotype is medium-sized. This chain links TRBV11-2 with TRBJ2-7; 9 nucleotides match TRBD1. The CDR3 spans 15 residues. Trimming took 5 bases from V and 3 from J; bases not matched to a gene: 8. Per the germline V gene, CDR1 is SGHAT and CDR2 is FQNNGV. Written as DNA, the CDR3 is TGTGCCAGCAGCGACACCCGACAGGGGGGCTACGAGCAGTACTTC. It specifies CASSDTRQGGYEQYF.

Worth noting for this clonotype: A far larger clone lies a single base away; this is likely a read error. The chain recombines TRBV6-4 with TRBJ2-1; 12 positions match TRBD2. In germline, CDR1 is MRHNA, CDR2 SNTAGT. The CDR3 spans 17 residues. CDR3 nucleotide sequence: TGTGGCAGCAGTGATCCTAGCGGGAGGGGATCCTACAATGAGCAGTTCTTC. Its translation is CGSSDPSGRGSYNEQFF.

This clonotype is medium-sized. V is TRBV5-1 and J is TRBJ2-2; 8 bases align to TRBD1. The ends lost 0 bases at V and 6 bases at J; junction bases unmatched: 19. Germline V CDR1 and CDR2: SGHRS, YFSETQ. This CDR3 is built from 20 residues. CDR3 protein: CASSLEGTGRLGSFAGELFF. Written as DNA, the CDR3 is TGCGCCAGCAGCTTGGAAGGGACAGGTAGACTCGGCTCATTCGCCGGGGAGCTGTTTTTT.

This clonotype was counted many times. The chain links TRBV7-3 to TRBJ2-1, with D uncertain. Trimming took off 3 bases at V and 7 bases at J, with 7 bases between the two ends. This CDR3 contains 12 residues. Per germline, CDR1 SGHTA and CDR2 FQGTGA. CDR3 sequence: CASSFQGNEQFF. CDR3 nucleotides: TGTGCCAGCAGCTTTCAAGGAAATGAGCAGTTCTTC.

A note on this clonotype: The junction departs from the called germline gene at one end, perhaps through a read error. The chain employs TRBV28 and TRBJ2-3; a weak D match, TRBD2 (6 bases). CDR3 length equals 14 residues. Germline CDR1 reads MDHEN; CDR2 reads SYDVKM. DNA for the CDR3: TGTGCCAGCAATACTAGCCTCCGCACAGATACGCGGTATTTT. Amino acid sequence: CASNTSLRTDTRYF.

V gene TRBV27 combines with J gene TRBJ2-3, with 12 bases identical to TRBD2. V was pared by 5 bases and J by 4 bases, with 10 bases of the junction left unmatched. The CDR3 consists of 17 residues. In germline, CDR1 is MNHEY, CDR2 SMNVEV (reference sequence). The CDR3 here is CASSRPTSGRWADTQYF. CDR3 nucleotides: TGTGCCAGCAGTCGCCCGACTAGCGGGAGATGGGCAGATACGCAGTATTTT.

This clonotype showed up just a few times. This could be a read error, since a much larger clone is one nucleotide away. The CDR3 DNA follows: TGTGCCAGCAGCCCCCGTCAGTGCTATGAGCAGTTCTTC. This gives the protein CASSPRQCYEQFF. This chain uses TRBV11-3 with TRBJ2-1; D gene uncertain. Trimming shortened V by 5 bases and J by 8 bases, and 13 bases separated the two germline ends. Germline V gene data show CDR1 as SGHNT and CDR2 as YENEEA. The CDR3 has 13 amino acids.

Regarding this clonotype: A read error may account for a junction end that differs from germline. The V gene is TRBV24-1, the J gene TRBJ2-3, with TRBD2 as a possible D gene (5 bases). Germline CDR1 and CDR2: KGHDR and SFDVKD. The length of the CDR3 is 14 residues. CDR3 in DNA: TGTGCAACCAGTGAGGGAAAGGTAACAGATACGCAGTATTTT. It translates to CATSEGKVTDTQYF.

To note about this clonotype: Compared with germline, one end of the junction differs, possibly owing to a read error. The rearrangement links TRBV12-3 or TRBV12-4 to TRBJ2-1; D is possibly TRBD1 (5 bases). CDR3 length: 16 residues. Here the CDR3 DNA reads TGTTCCAGCAGAGATATAGGGGATAGCTCCTACAATGAGCAGTTCTTT. This sequence encodes CSSRDIGDSSYNEQFF.

For this clonotype: The junction departs from germline at one end; a sequencing error may be responsible. The chain combines TRBV7-9 with TRBJ1-6; no clear D gene. The germline V gene has CDR1 SEHNR and CDR2 FQNEAQ (reference sequence). The length of the CDR3 is 17 residues. The CDR3 spells CASIPESRTSGRDEQYF. CDR3 nucleotides: TGTGCCAGCATCCCCGAGAGTCGGACTAGCGGGAGAGACGAGCAGTACTTT.

Worth noting for this clonotype: Just one base apart from a much larger clone, this may be a read error. This chain uses TRBV7-2 with TRBJ2-5, with D perhaps matching TRBD2 (6 bases). The germline V and J ends were trimmed by 7 bases and 5 bases, with 17 bases remaining between them. The CDR3 length is 14 residues. CDR1 SGHTA and CDR2 FQGNSA come from the germline V gene. The CDR3 is CASTPGDLMETQYF. In nucleotides, the CDR3 is TGTGCCAGCACCCCGGGAGACCTCATGGAGACCCAGTACTTC.

The gene calls are TRBV2 and TRBJ2-1, with D possibly matching TRBD2 (6 bases). Trimming took 5 bases from V and 13 from J, leaving 12 bases between them. CDR3 length: 11 amino acids. Germline V gives CDR1 SNHLY, CDR2 FYNNEI. The CDR3 region is CASSLGGYQFF. CDR3 nucleotide sequence: TGTGCCAGCAGTTTGGGGGGTTATCAGTTCTTC.

There are many counts of this clonotype. The gene calls are TRBV29-1 and TRBJ2-2; 7 bases agree with TRBD1. The germline CDR1 and CDR2 sequences are SQVTM and ANQGSEA. The CDR3 runs to 14 residues. Trimming took 4 bases from V and 3 from J; bases not matched to a gene: 5. The CDR3 DNA sequence: TGCAGCGTTGGACAGGGTGGGGACACCGGGGAGCTGTTTTTT. Residues: CSVGQGGDTGELFF.

Only one count was recorded for this clonotype. The chain couples TRBV24-1 to TRBJ2-7, with 8 bases that match TRBD2. Germline loops: CDR1 KGHDR, CDR2 SFDVKD. CDR3 length equals 15 residues. Trimming cost V 6 bases and J 0 bases; bases outside gene matches: 6. The CDR3 sequence: CATSSRTSRSYEQYF. Here the CDR3 DNA reads TGTGCCACCAGTTCACGGACTAGCCGCTCCTACGAGCAGTACTTC.

This clonotype came up once. This chain uses TRBV19 with TRBJ2-7; 7 nucleotides align to TRBD2. V was pared by 7 bases and J by 6 bases, with 9 bases of the junction left unmatched. Germline CDR1 reads LNHDA; CDR2 reads SQIVND (reference sequence). This CDR3 comprises 13 residues. The CDR3: CASIWTRWSEQYF. CDR3 coding DNA: TGTGCCAGTATTTGGACTAGGTGGAGCGAGCAGTACTTC.

The chain employs TRBV6-1 and TRBJ1-1, with TRBD1 matching 8 bases. This CDR3 spans 14 amino acids. V shed 3 bases, J shed 1 base, and the junction held 1 base outside the gene matches. CDR1 and CDR2 from the germline V gene are MNHNS and SASEGT. Here the CDR3 DNA reads TGTGCCAGCAGTGAGGGACAGGAGAACACTGAAGCTTTCTTT. Protein: CASSEGQENTEAFF.